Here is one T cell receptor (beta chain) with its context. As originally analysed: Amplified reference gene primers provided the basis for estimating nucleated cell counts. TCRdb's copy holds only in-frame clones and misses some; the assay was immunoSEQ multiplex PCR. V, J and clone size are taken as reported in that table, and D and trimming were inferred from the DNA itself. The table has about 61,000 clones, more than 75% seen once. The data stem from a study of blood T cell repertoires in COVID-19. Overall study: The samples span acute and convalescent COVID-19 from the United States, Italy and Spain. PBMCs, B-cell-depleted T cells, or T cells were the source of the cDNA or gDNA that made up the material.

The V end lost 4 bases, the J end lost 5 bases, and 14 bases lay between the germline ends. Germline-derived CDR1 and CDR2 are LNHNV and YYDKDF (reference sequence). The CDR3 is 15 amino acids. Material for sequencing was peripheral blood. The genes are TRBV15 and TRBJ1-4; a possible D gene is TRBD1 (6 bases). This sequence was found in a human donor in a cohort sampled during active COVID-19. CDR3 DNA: TGTGCCACCAGCAACCAGGGGCGCCACAATGAAAAACTGTTTTTT. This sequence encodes CATSNQGRHNEKLFF.